These T cell receptor beta chains were read from a single sample in a study of blood T cell repertoires in COVID-19. Sequencing was performed with immunoSEQ multiplex PCR; in TCRdb, only in-frame clones are kept and a portion is missing. The table includes about 240,000 clones, 65% to 90% detected once. The sequenced sample consisted of peripheral blood. The receptors were gathered from a woman aged 70-85 years with acute or convalescent COVID-19. CDR3s include the opening cysteine and the closing phenylalanine or tryptophan. The D gene is left open where the match is weak. Clone sizes are given selectively: once, few, many, or a class where the clone is expanded.

>TRBV6-6|-|-|TRBJ1-5
TGTGCCAGCAGTCGTATCAGGGCAGGAGGGCGGCCCCAGCATTTT
CASSRIRAGGRPQHF
>TRBV2|-|-|TRBJ1-4
TGTGCCAGCAGTGTTCAAGGGGTTAATGAAAAACTGTTTTTT
CASSVQGVNEKLFF
>TRBV5-1|-|TRBD1|TRBJ2-1
TGCGCCAGCAGCCCACAGGGGGCACTTAATGAGCAGTTCTTC
CASSPQGALNEQFF
>TRBV7-9|-|-|TRBJ1-2
TGTGCCAGCAGCCCGATAGGGGCGTTTGATGGCTACACCTTC
CASSPIGAFDGYTF
>TRBV27|few|TRBD1|TRBJ1-2
TGTGCCAGCAGTAAGTGGCAGGGGGCGCTAGCCTATGGCTACACCTTC
CASSKWQGALAYGYTF
>TRBV7-9|-|TRBD2|TRBJ2-7
TGTGCCAGCCTAGCGGGGGTTTCTCATGTCGAGCAGTACTTC
CASLAGVSHVEQYF
>TRBV5-4|-|TRBD1|TRBJ1-1
TGTGCCAGCAGCCCAAGGACAGGGATGAACACTGAAGCTTTCTTT
CASSPRTGMNTEAFF
>TRBV5-1|-|-|TRBJ1-3
TGCGCCAGCAGCTTGGTAGGGGGCTCTGGAAACACCATATATTTT
CASSLVGGSGNTIYF
>TRBV3-1/TRBV3-2|once|-|TRBJ1-4
TGTGCCAGCAGCCCGGGACACCCGAATGAAAAACTGTTTTTT
CASSPGHPNEKLFF
>TRBV7-2|-|-|TRBJ1-1
TGTGCCAGCAGCTTGGGGAGAAACACTGAAGCTTTCTTT
CASSLGRNTEAFF